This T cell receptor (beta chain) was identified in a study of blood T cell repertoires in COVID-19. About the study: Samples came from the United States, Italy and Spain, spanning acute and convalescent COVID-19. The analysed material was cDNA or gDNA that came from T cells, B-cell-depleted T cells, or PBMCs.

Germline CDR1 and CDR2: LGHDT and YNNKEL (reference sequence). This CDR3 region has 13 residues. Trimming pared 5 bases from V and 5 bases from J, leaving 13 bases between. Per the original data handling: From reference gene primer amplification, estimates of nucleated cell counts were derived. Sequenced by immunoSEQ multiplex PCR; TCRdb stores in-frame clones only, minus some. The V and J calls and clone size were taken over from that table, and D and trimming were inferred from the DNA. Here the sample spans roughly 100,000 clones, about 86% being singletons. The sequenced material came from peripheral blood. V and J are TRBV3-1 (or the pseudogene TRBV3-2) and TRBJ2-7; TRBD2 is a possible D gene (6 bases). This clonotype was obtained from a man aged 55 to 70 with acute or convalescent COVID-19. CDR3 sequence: CASSFGTLNEQYV. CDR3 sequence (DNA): TGTGCCAGCAGCTTCGGGACTCTGAACGAGCAGTACGTC.